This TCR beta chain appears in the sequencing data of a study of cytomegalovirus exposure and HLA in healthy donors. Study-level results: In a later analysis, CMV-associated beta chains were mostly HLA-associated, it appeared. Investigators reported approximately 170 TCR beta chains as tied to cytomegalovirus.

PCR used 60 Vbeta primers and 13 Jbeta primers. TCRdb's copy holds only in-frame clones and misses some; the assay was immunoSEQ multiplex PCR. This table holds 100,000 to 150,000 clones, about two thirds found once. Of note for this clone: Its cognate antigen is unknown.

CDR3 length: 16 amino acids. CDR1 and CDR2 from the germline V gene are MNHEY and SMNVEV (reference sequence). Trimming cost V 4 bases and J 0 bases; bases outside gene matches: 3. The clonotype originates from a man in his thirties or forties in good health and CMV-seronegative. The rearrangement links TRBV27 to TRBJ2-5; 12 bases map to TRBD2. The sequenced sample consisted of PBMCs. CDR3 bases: TGTGCCAGCAGTTCCTGGACTAGCGGGGACCAAGAGACCCAGTACTTC. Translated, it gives CASSSWTSGDQETQYF.